This T cell receptor (beta chain) was recovered during a study of CD4 T cells in relation to SARS-CoV-2 and coronaviruses. There are 13 residues in the CDR3. CDR1 and CDR2 from the germline V gene are MGHRA and YSYEKL. Trimming took 3 bases from V and 5 from J, leaving 8 bases between them. In the case of this clone: The antigen is not known.

Study-wide results and limits: Around 62% of donors had memory CD4+ clonotypes crossrecognizing SARS-CoV-2 and common cold coronavirus spike.

The repertoire was sequenced with immunoSEQ multiplex PCR; TCRdb's copy has only in-frame clones and lacks some. The sample includes about 23,000 clones, 78% of them seen just once. Before the COVID-19 pandemic, during about 2011-2019, CD4+ T cells were taken from unexposed donors. CD4+ T cells were isolated from the cells after around 9 days of culture. This TCR was recovered from a human donor in good health. The sample taken for sequencing was CD4+ T cells from PBMCs, cultured in vitro. This chain links TRBV4-1 with TRBJ2-1; D not resolved. The CDR3 loop is CASSHSLNNEQFF. The CDR3 region has the DNA TGCGCCAGCAGCCACTCTTTGAACAATGAGCAGTTCTTC.